Presented here are 23 T cell receptor beta chains from one specimen sequenced in a study of blood T cell repertoires in COVID-19. TCRdb's table, derived via immunoSEQ multiplex PCR, lists solely in-frame clones and lacks some. The table shows around 380,000 clones, with about 80% occurring only once. The sample consisted of peripheral blood. The receptors here all came from a human donor with acute or convalescent COVID-19. The donor label of this sample is uncertain.

The chain has TRBV19 and TRBJ2-3; 10 bases agree with TRBD2. The CDR3 has 18 amino acids. CDR1 LNHDA and CDR2 SQIVND come from the germline V gene (reference sequence). Losses at the gene ends were 4 bases for V and 1 base for J; bases not matched to a gene: 11. The CDR3 region is CASSSGSGRRSGTDTQYF. As DNA, the CDR3 is TGTGCCAGTAGTAGTGGTAGCGGGAGGAGGAGTGGCACAGATACGCAGTATTTT.

The chain employs TRBV10-3 and TRBJ2-7; 8 nucleotides match TRBD1. The CDR3 runs 17 residues. The V gene end was trimmed by 6 bases and the J gene end by 6 bases; junction bases not matched to a gene: 19. CDR1 is ENHRY, CDR2 SYGVKD, per germline. The CDR3 nucleotides are TGTGCCATCAGCGAACAACAGTCTGGGACAGGAGTTCTCGAGCAGTACTTC. Encoded protein: CAISEQQSGTGVLEQYF.

The gene calls are TRBV6-4 and TRBJ1-2; TRBD1 matches at 7 bases. CDR1 and CDR2 (germline): MRHNA, SNTAGT. J lost 4 bases, V lost 2 bases, and 7 bases had no gene match. The CDR3 is 15 amino acids. As DNA, the CDR3 is TGTGCCAGCAGTGACCCCACGCAGGGGGTCTATGGCTACACCTTC. Translated, it gives CASSDPTQGVYGYTF.

The gene calls are TRBV18 and TRBJ2-7; maybe TRBD1 (5 bases). The germline V gene encodes CDR1 KGHSH and CDR2 LQKENI. This CDR3 has 15 residues. V dropped 3 bases and J dropped 7 bases, with 19 bases sitting between them. The CDR3 DNA follows: TGTGCCAGCTCACCCCCAGGTATCAGGGCTAAGGAGCAGTACTTC. This translates into CASSPPGIRAKEQYF.

This chain connects TRBV18 to TRBJ1-2; no definite D call. Trimming cost V 2 bases and J 3 bases, with 7 bases left between them. The CDR3 length is 13 residues. Germline V gene lookup returns CDR1 KGHSH and CDR2 LQKENI. The CDR3 DNA is TGTGCCAGCTCACCATTTCAGGACTATGGCTACACCTTC. Protein product: CASSPFQDYGYTF.

This clone was detected only a few times. This sequence joins TRBV27 and TRBJ2-1, with 12 bases fitting TRBD2. Germline CDR1 MNHEY, CDR2 SMNVEV (reference sequence). The CDR3 covers 15 residues. V dropped 4 bases and J dropped 8; count of bases not matched to a gene: 6. The CDR3 region has the DNA TGTGCCAGCAGTTCCCGGACTAGCGGGATTGATGAGCAGTTCTTC. Its translation: CASSSRTSGIDEQFF.

The chain has TRBV7-9 and TRBJ1-1, with D perhaps TRBD1 (6 bases). Between the trimmed V and J ends, which lost 5 bases and 6 bases, there was a span of 13 bases. Per the germline V gene, CDR1 is SEHNR and CDR2 is FQNEAQ (reference sequence). The CDR3 is made up of 13 amino acids. Here the CDR3 DNA reads TGTGCCAGCAGCCCAGAGGGGGGGCCTGAAGCTTTCTTT. Translation: CASSPEGGPEAFF.

The sample holds a few counts of this clone. V is TRBV30 and J is TRBJ1-1; 7 bases are shared with TRBD1. This CDR3 region has 14 residues. With V trimmed by 3 bases and J by 4 bases, 8 bases remained unmatched. CDR1 and CDR2 from the germline V gene are GTSNPN and SVGIG (reference sequence). In DNA form, the CDR3 reads TGTGCCTGGAGCGCACAGGGGCCGACCACTGAAGCTTTCTTT. As protein: CAWSAQGPTTEAFF.

This clone was seen a single time. The chain joins TRBV4-2 to TRBJ2-1; 10 bases fit TRBD2. The CDR3 length is 15 residues. Germline lookup yields CDR1 LGHNA and CDR2 YNFKEQ. With 1 base clipped from V and 7 bases from J, the junction kept 4 bases outside the gene matches. The CDR3 spells CASSQGPSGSNEQFF. CDR3 sequence (DNA): TGTGCCAGCAGCCAAGGCCCTAGCGGGAGTAATGAGCAGTTCTTC.

The chain is built from TRBV10-1 and TRBJ2-2; 8 nucleotides match TRBD2. Unmatched junction bases numbered 9, after V lost 7 bases and J lost 5 bases. The germline gives CDR1 WNHNN, CDR2 SYGVQD (reference sequence). This CDR3 comprises 15 residues. The CDR3 coding sequence is TGCGCCAGCAAAAGCGGGAGCTATGAGACCGGGGAGCTGTTTTTT. Encoded protein: CASKSGSYETGELFF.

This sequence joins TRBV10-3 and TRBJ2-7, with 7 positions matching TRBD1. The CDR3 extends over 14 amino acids. CDR1 and CDR2 (germline): ENHRY, SYGVKD. V gave up 10 bases and J gave up 2 bases; unmatched junction bases: 11. CDR3 sequence (DNA): TGTGCCACTCAATATCAGACAGGGACCTACGAGCAGTACTTC. This encodes CATQYQTGTYEQYF.

V and J are TRBV28 and TRBJ1-2, with TRBD1 matching 9 bases. Germline V lookup: CDR1 MDHEN, CDR2 SYDVKM. The CDR3 runs to 16 residues. V trimming: 7 bases; J trimming: 3 bases; junction bases outside the gene matches: 12. The CDR3 sequence is CASNYGTGRGYYGYTF. CDR3 DNA sequence: TGTGCCAGCAACTACGGGACAGGGAGGGGCTACTATGGCTACACCTTC.

V gene TRBV28 combines with J gene TRBJ1-3; TRBD1 agrees at 8 bases. With 6 bases clipped from V and 0 bases from J, the junction kept 7 bases outside the gene matches. The CDR3 consists of 16 residues. In germline, CDR1 is MDHEN, CDR2 SYDVKM. CDR3 in DNA: TGTGCCAGCAGACCAGACAGGGGACTCTCTGGAAACACCATATATTTT. It codes for CASRPDRGLSGNTIYF. The full variable domain, in which reference TRBV28 and TRBJ1-3 provide the parts outside the CDR3, is DVKVTQSSRYLVKRTGEKVFLECVQDMDHENMFWYRQDPGLGLRLIYFSYDVKMKEKGDIPEGYSVSREKKERFSLILESASTNQTSMYLCASRPDRGLSGNTIYFGEGSWLTVV.

This clone appeared once. J is TRBJ2-7 and V is TRBV6-1; D perhaps matches TRBD2 (6 bases). The germline V gene encodes CDR1 MNHNS and CDR2 SASEGT. Trimming removed 0 bases from V and 8 bases from J, with 14 bases in between. The CDR3 runs to 14 residues. This CDR3 reads CASSEAGGPTKQYF. For the CDR3, the DNA is TGTGCCAGCAGTGAAGCGGGAGGCCCTACGAAGCAGTACTTC.

This clone has more than one count but fewer than ten. V gene TRBV18 combines with J gene TRBJ2-1, with D possibly TRBD1 on 6 matching bases. CDR1 is KGHSH and CDR2 is LQKENI in the germline V gene. The CDR3 is made up of 15 amino acids. V lost 3 bases and J lost 6, with 15 bases in between. For the CDR3, the DNA is TGTGCCAGCTCACCGAAACAGGGCTTTCGCAATGAGCAGTTCTTC. It translates to CASSPKQGFRNEQFF.

The rearrangement links TRBV6-5 to TRBJ1-2; TRBD1 might be the D (5 bases). CDR1 and CDR2 (germline): MNHEY, SVGAGI. This CDR3 has 13 amino acids. V gave up 2 bases and J gave up 8 bases, with 12 bases separating them. The CDR3 sequence: CASSYGDSSGYTF. CDR3 coding DNA: TGTGCCAGCAGTTACGGAGACAGTTCGGGCTACACCTTC.

The chain recombines TRBV2 with TRBJ1-1; D is perhaps TRBD1 (6 bases). Trimming took 7 bases from V and 6 from J, leaving 18 bases between them. The CDR3 runs 14 residues. CDR1 and CDR2 (germline): SNHLY, FYNNEI. CDR3 nucleotides: TGTGCCAGCATCCCGGACAGACTAAACCCTGAAGCTTTCTTT. Translation: CASIPDRLNPEAFF.

V and J are TRBV20-1 and TRBJ2-3, with D possibly being TRBD1 (6 bases). CDR1 DFQATT and CDR2 SNEGSKA come from the germline V gene (reference sequence). The CDR3 has 15 residues. V was clipped by 3 bases and J by 3 bases, with 16 bases between them. CDR3 nucleotides: TGCAGTGCTAGTCGACGAGGGGGAAGGACAGATACGCAGTATTTT. This translates into CSASRRGGRTDTQYF.

This clone is a singleton in its sample. The genes are TRBV2 and TRBJ1-4; 7 positions match TRBD1. Trimming took 6 bases from V and 8 from J; bases not matched to a gene: 9. Germline CDR1 is SNHLY and CDR2 is FYNNEI. The CDR3 runs 14 residues. CDR3 in DNA: TGTGCCAGCAGAGTAACAGGGGTAGGAGAAAAACTGTTTTTT. Its protein product is CASRVTGVGEKLFF.

The genes are TRBV30 and TRBJ1-1; no clear D. V was shortened by 0 bases and J by 5 bases, with 10 bases between the two germline ends. The germline gives CDR1 GTSNPN, CDR2 SVGIG (reference sequence). The CDR3 totals 13 residues. This CDR3 reads CAWSVAVVTEAFF. CDR3 coding DNA: TGTGCCTGGAGTGTGGCAGTCGTAACTGAAGCTTTCTTT.

The rearrangement joins TRBV5-5 to TRBJ2-7; D perhaps matches TRBD1 (5 bases). V was clipped by 4 bases and J by 6 bases, with 14 bases between them. CDR1 is SGHKS, CDR2 YYEKEE, per germline (reference sequence). CDR3 length equals 13 residues. The CDR3 coding sequence is TGTGCCAGCAGCGACCTACCTGGGGCCGAGCAGTACTTC. It yields the protein CASSDLPGAEQYF.

The chain has TRBV27 and TRBJ2-6; possible D gene TRBD1, 6 bases. Trimming took off 5 bases at V and 2 bases at J, with 19 bases between the two ends. CDR1 and CDR2 (germline): MNHEY, SMNVEV (reference sequence). The CDR3 extends over 18 amino acids. Here the CDR3 reads CASSNFRGLGAGANVLTF. The CDR3 coding sequence is TGTGCCAGCAGTAATTTCAGGGGATTAGGAGCTGGGGCCAACGTCCTGACTTTC.

The rearrangement links TRBV5-6 to TRBJ1-4, with 7 bases that match TRBD1. The CDR3 runs 15 residues. V shed 3 bases and J 0 bases; nucleotides not matched to a gene: 2. Germline V gene sequence: CDR1 SGHDT, CDR2 YYEEEE. This CDR3 is CASSWGTATNEKLFF. CDR3 bases: TGTGCCAGCAGCTGGGGGACAGCAACTAATGAAAAACTGTTTTTT.